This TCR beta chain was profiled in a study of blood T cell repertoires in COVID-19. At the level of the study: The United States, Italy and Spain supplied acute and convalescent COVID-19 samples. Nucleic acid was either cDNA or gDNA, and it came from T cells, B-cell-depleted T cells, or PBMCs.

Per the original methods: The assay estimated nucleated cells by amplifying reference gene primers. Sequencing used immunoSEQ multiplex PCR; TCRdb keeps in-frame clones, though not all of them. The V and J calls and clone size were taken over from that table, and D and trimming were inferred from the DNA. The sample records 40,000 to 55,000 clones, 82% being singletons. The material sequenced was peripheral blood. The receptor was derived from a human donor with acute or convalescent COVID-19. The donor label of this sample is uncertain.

CDR3 DNA: TGTGCCAGCAGCTTGGCTGGGGCCGGTGAGCAGTTCTTC. Translated, it gives CASSLAGAGEQFF. The rearrangement joins TRBV5-4 to TRBJ2-1; a weak D match, TRBD1 (5 bases). Trimming removed 0 bases at V and 9 bases at J, with 10 bases between. The germline gives CDR1 SGHNT, CDR2 YYREEE (reference sequence). The CDR3 spans 13 residues.